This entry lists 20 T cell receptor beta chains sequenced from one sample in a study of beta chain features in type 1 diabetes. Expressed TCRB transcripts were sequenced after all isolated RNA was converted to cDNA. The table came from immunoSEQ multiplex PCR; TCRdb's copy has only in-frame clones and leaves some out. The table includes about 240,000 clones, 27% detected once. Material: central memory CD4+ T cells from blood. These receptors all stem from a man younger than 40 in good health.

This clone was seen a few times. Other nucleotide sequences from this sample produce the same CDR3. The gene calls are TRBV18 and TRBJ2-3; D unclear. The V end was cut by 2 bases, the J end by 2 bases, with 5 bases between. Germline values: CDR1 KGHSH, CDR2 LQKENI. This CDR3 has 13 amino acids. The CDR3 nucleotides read TGTGCCAGCTCACCATCTCTCACAGATACGCAGTATTTT. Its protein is CASSPSLTDTQYF.

The CDR3 sequence: CASRLTGATNEKLFF. CDR3 sequence (DNA): TGTGCCAGCAGACTTACAGGGGCAACTAATGAAAAACTGTTTTTT. The rearrangement joins TRBV5-6 to TRBJ1-4; 7 bases match TRBD1. The V and J ends lost 5 bases and 0 bases, in that order; junction bases with no gene match: 4. The CDR3 totals 15 residues. The germline CDR1 and CDR2 sequences are SGHDT and YYEEEE.

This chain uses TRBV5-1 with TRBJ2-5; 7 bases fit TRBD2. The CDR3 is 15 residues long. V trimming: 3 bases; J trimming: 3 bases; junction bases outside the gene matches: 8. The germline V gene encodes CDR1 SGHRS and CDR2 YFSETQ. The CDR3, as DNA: TGCGCCAGCAGCTGGACTACGGGAGGTAAAGAGACCCAGTACTTC. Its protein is CASSWTTGGKETQYF.

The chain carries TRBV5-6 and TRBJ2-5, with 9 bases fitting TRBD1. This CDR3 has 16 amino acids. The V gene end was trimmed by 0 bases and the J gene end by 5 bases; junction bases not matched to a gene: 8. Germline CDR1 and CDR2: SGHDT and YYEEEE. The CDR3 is CASSLAGTGYRETQYF. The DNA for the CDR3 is TGTGCCAGCAGCTTGGCAGGGACAGGGTACCGGGAGACCCAGTACTTC. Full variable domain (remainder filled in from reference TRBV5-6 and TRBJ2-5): DAGVTQSPTHLIKTRGQQVTLRCSPKSGHDTVSWYQQALGQGPQFIFQYYEEEERQRGNFPDRFSGHQFPNYSSELNVNALLLGDSALYLCASSLAGTGYRETQYFGPGTRLLVL.

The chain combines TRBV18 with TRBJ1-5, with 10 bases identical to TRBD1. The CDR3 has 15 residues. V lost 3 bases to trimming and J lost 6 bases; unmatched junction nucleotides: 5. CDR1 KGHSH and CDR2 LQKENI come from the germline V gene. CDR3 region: CASSPARDRGQPQHF. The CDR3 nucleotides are TGTGCCAGCTCACCTGCCCGGGACAGGGGTCAGCCCCAGCATTTT.

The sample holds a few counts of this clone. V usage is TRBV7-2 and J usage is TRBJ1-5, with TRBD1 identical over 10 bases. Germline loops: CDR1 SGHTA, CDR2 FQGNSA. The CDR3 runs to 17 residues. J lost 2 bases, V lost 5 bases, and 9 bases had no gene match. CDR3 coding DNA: TGTGCCAGCAGCCTGACCGGACAGGGGGGTGGCAATCAGCCCCAGCATTTT. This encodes CASSLTGQGGGNQPQHF.

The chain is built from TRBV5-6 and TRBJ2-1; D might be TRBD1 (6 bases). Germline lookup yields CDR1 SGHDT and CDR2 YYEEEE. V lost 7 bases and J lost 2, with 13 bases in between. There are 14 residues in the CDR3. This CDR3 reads CASLLRDTYNEQFF. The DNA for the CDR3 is TGTGCCAGCTTACTCCGGGACACCTACAATGAGCAGTTCTTC.

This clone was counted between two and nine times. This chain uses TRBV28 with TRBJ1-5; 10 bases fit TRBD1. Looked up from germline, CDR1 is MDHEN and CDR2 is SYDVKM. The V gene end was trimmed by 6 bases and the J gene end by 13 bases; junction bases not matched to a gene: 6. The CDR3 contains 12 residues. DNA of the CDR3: TGTGCCAGCAGACCCCGGACAGGGGGTCAGCATTTT. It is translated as CASRPRTGGQHF.

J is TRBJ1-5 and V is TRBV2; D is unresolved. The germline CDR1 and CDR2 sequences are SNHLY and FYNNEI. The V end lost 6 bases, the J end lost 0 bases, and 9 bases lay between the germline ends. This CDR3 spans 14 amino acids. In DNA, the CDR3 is TGTGCCAGCAGGCCCCCGAATAGCAATCAGCCCCAGCATTTT. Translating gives CASRPPNSNQPQHF.

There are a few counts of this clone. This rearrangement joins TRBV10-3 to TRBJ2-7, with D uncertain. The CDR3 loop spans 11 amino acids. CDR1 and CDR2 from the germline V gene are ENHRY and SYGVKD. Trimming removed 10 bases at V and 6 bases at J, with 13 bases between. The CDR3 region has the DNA TGTGCCAGCGTACTGCGGTCCGAGCAGTACTTC. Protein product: CASVLRSEQYF.

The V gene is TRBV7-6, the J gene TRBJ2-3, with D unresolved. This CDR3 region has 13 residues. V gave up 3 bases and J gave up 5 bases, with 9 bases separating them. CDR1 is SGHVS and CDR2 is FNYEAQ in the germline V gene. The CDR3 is CASSLQAGDTQYF. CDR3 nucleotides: TGTGCCAGCAGCTTGCAGGCTGGAGATACGCAGTATTTT.

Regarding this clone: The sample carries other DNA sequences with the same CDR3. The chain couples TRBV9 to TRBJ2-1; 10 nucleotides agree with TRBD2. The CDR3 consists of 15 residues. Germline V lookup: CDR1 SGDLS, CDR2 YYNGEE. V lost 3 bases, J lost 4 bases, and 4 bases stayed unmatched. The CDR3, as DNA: TGTGCCAGCAGCGCAGAGACTAGCGGGTACAATGAGCAGTTCTTC. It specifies CASSAETSGYNEQFF. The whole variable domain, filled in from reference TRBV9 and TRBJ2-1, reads DSGVTQTPKHLITATGQRVTLRCSPRSGDLSVYWYQQSLDQGLQFLIQYYNGEERAKGNILERFSAQQFPDLHSELNLSSLELGDSALYFCASSAETSGYNEQFFGPGTRLTVL.

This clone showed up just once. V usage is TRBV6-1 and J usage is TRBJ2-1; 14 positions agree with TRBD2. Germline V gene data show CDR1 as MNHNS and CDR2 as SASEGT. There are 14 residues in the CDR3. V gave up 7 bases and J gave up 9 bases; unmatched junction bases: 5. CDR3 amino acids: CASMTSGRAGEQFF. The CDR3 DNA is TGTGCCAGCATGACTAGCGGGAGGGCGGGTGAGCAGTTCTTC.

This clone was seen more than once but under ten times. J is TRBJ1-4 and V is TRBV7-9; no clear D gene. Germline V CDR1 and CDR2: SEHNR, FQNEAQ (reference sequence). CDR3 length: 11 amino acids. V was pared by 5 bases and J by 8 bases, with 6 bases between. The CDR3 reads CASSTREKLFF. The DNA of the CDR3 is TGTGCCAGCAGCACCCGGGAAAAACTGTTTTTT. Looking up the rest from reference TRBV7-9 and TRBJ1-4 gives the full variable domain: DTGVSQNPRHKITKRGQNVTFRCDPISEHNRLYWYRQTLGQGPEFLTYFQNEAQLEKSRLLSDRFSAERPKGSFSTLEIQRTEQGDSAMYLCASSTREKLFFGSGTQLSVL.

The CDR3 loop reads CASWDRENTEAFF. The CDR3 region has the DNA TGTGCCAGTTGGGACAGGGAGAACACTGAAGCTTTCTTT. This rearrangement joins TRBV6-1 to TRBJ1-1; 9 bases are a match to TRBD1. Germline lookup yields CDR1 MNHNS and CDR2 SASEGT. The V segment lost 9 bases and the J segment 1 base; nucleotides outside the gene matches: 3. The CDR3 covers 13 residues.

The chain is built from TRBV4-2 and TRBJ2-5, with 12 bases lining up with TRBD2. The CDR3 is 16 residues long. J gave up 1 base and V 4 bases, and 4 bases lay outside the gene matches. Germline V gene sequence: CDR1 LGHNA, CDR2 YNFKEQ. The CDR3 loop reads CASSLTSGGFQETQYF. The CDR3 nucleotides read TGTGCCAGCAGCCTAACTAGCGGGGGGTTCCAAGAGACCCAGTACTTC.

The CDR3 region is CATSATHKAGTSGRNEQYF. The CDR3 DNA is TGTGCCACCAGCGCCACTCATAAGGCCGGGACTAGCGGGAGGAACGAGCAGTACTTC. J is TRBJ2-7 and V is TRBV15; 15 bases match TRBD2. J lost 5 bases, V lost 5 bases, and 16 bases had no gene match. The V gene's germline CDR1 is LNHNV and CDR2 YYDKDF (reference sequence). This CDR3 has 19 amino acids.

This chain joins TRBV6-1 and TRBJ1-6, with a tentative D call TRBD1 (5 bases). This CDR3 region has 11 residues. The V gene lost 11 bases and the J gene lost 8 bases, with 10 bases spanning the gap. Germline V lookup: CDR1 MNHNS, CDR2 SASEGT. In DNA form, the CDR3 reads TGTGCCCGGAGGGGAGATTCACCCCTCCACTTT. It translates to CARRGDSPLHF.

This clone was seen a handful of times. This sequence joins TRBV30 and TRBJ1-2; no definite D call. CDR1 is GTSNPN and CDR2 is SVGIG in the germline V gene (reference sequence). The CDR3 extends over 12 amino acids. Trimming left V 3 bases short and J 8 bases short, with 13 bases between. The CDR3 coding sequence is TGTGCCTGGAGCCCACGAGGGATGGGCTACACCTTC. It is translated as CAWSPRGMGYTF. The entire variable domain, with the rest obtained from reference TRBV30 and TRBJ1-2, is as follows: SQTIHQWPATLVQPVGSPLSLECTVEGTSNPNLYWYRQAAGRGLQLLFYSVGIGQISSEVPQNLSASRPQDRQFILSSKKLLLSDSGFYLCAWSPRGMGYTFGSGTRLTVV.

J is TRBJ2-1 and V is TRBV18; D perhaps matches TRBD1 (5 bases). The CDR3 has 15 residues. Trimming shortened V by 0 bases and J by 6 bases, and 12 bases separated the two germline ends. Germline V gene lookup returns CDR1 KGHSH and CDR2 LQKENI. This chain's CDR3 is CASSPPVHRFNEQFF. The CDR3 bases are TGTGCCAGCTCACCACCAGTTCACAGGTTCAATGAGCAGTTCTTC.